The rows below give T cell receptor beta chains drawn from one sample of a study of blood T cell repertoires in COVID-19. The table came from immunoSEQ multiplex PCR; TCRdb's copy has only in-frame clones and leaves some out. The data contain 200,000 to 250,000 clones, 80% to 90% of them singletons. What was sequenced was peripheral blood. The receptors originated from a man aged 80 or over with acute or convalescent COVID-19. CDR3s include the opening cysteine and the closing phenylalanine or tryptophan. The D gene is left open where the match is weak. Clone size is shown for a subset of rows, as once, few, many or a class of expanded clone.

d_call | clone_size | j_call | v_call | cdr3_aa | cdr3_nt
TRBD1 | . | TRBJ2-3 | TRBV24-1 | CATSDRAGQGYGTQYF | TGTGCCACCAGTGATCGGGCGGGACAGGGGTATGGTACGCAGTATTTT
TRBD1 | . | TRBJ1-4 | TRBV29-1 | CSIRSGGTEKLFF | TGCAGCATCAGATCAGGGGGAACTGAAAAACTGTTTTTT
TRBD1 | . | TRBJ2-3 | TRBV4-1 | CASSQTGTGISTQYF | TGCGCCAGCAGCCAGACCGGGACAGGGATATCTACGCAGTATTTT
TRBD1 | few | TRBJ1-5 | TRBV6-1 | CASSAGGTGVNQPQHF | TGTGCCAGCAGTGCGGGGGGGACAGGGGTCAATCAGCCCCAGCATTTT
TRBD1 | . | TRBJ1-5 | TRBV7-2 | CASSNQGGNQPQHF | TGTGCCAGCAGTAATCAGGGGGGCAATCAGCCCCAGCATTTT
. | . | TRBJ1-6 | TRBV30 | CAWTRPNTYNSPLHF | TGTGCCTGGACCAGGCCGAATACCTATAATTCACCCCTCCACTTT
. | . | TRBJ1-2 | TRBV6-2/TRBV6-3 | CASSYSRHRGDDYGYTF | TGTGCCAGCAGTTACTCGCGCCATCGGGGAGATGACTATGGCTACACCTTC
. | once | TRBJ2-1 | TRBV5-6 | CASSSGKGGRQNEQFF | TGTGCCAGCAGCTCTGGGAAGGGGGGGCGGCAGAATGAGCAGTTCTTC
. | . | TRBJ2-2 | TRBV10-3 | CAISDAGHSGELFF | TGTGCCATCAGTGACGCAGGCCACAGCGGGGAGCTGTTTTTT
TRBD1 | . | TRBJ2-3 | TRBV19 | CASSNRGTSGDTQYF | TGTGCCAGTAGTAACAGGGGGACCAGCGGAGATACGCAGTATTTT
TRBD2 | . | TRBJ2-3 | TRBV27 | CASSLREGRTDTQYF | TGTGCCAGCAGTTTACGGGAGGGCCGTACAGATACGCAGTATTTT
. | few | TRBJ1-5 | TRBV5-5 | CASSLGIGTPRDQPQHF | TGTGCCAGCAGCTTGGGAATAGGGACACCTAGGGATCAGCCCCAGCATTTT
. | . | TRBJ1-5 | TRBV6-5 | CASSSPGGNQPQHF | TGTGCCAGCAGTAGCCCAGGGGGCAATCAGCCCCAGCATTTT
. | . | TRBJ1-2 | TRBV2 | CASSNLGTSYGYTF | TGTGCCAGCAGTAACCTAGGAACGTCCTATGGCTACACCTTC
. | . | TRBJ1-6 | TRBV27 | CASSLSWAPSSYNSPLHF | TGTGCCAGCAGTTTATCGTGGGCACCGAGCTCCTATAATTCACCCCTCCACTTT
TRBD2 | once | TRBJ2-3 | TRBV13 | CASSSRLAGRESTDTQYF | TGTGCCAGCAGCTCCCGACTAGCGGGCCGGGAAAGCACAGATACGCAGTATTTT
TRBD1 | . | TRBJ1-4 | TRBV7-9 | CASSLADRKATNEKLFF | TGTGCCAGCAGCTTAGCGGACAGGAAAGCAACTAATGAAAAACTGTTTTTT
TRBD2 | . | TRBJ2-2 | TRBV10-3 | CAISESLAGSTGELFF | TGTGCCATCAGTGAGTCTTTAGCGGGAAGCACCGGGGAGCTGTTTTTT
TRBD1 | . | TRBJ2-3 | TRBV19 | CASGGGQGVRTDTQYF | TGTGCCAGTGGAGGGGGACAGGGGGTTCGCACAGATACGCAGTATTTT
. | . | TRBJ2-3 | TRBV29-1 | CSVDDQGRGTDTQYF | TGCAGCGTTGATGACCAGGGTCGAGGCACAGATACGCAGTATTTT
. | . | TRBJ1-1 | TRBV5-6 | CASSPGRGGETEAFF | TGTGCCAGCAGCCCTGGGAGGGGGGGAGAAACTGAAGCTTTCTTT
TRBD2 | . | TRBJ2-1 | TRBV5-1 | CASTHLYAGGYNEQFF | TGCGCCAGCACCCATCTTTATGCGGGAGGGTACAATGAGCAGTTCTTC
. | . | TRBJ2-3 | TRBV5-4 | CASSSEVLPDTQYF | TGTGCCAGCAGCTCGGAGGTCCTCCCAGATACGCAGTATTTT
TRBD2 | . | TRBJ2-1 | TRBV13 | CASSSSSGYSYNEQFF | TGTGCCAGCAGCTCCAGTAGCGGGTACTCCTACAATGAGCAGTTCTTC
. | . | TRBJ1-2 | TRBV30 | CAWSSRGDGYTF | TGTGCCTGGAGTTCCAGGGGAGATGGCTACACCTTC
. | . | TRBJ2-7 | TRBV10-3 | CAISEMAGSYEQYF | TGTGCCATCAGCGAGATGGCAGGCTCCTACGAGCAGTACTTC
. | . | TRBJ2-2 | TRBV5-1 | CASSPTQPTVAGELFF | TGCGCCAGCAGCCCCACTCAACCGACAGTCGCCGGGGAGCTGTTTTTT
TRBD2 | . | TRBJ2-2 | TRBV2 | CASSRTSPNTGELFF | TGTGCCAGCAGTAGGACTAGCCCGAACACCGGGGAGCTGTTTTTT
. | . | TRBJ1-2 | TRBV5-8 | CASSLRDEGYTF | TGTGCCAGCAGCCTGAGGGATGAGGGCTACACCTTC
TRBD1 | . | TRBJ1-2 | TRBV5-6 | CASSFSGDRAMDYGYTF | TGTGCCAGCAGCTTTTCTGGGGACAGGGCAATGGACTATGGCTACACCTTC
. | . | TRBJ1-1 | TRBV19 | CASSIDRAGTEAFF | TGTGCCAGTAGTATAGACAGGGCGGGAACTGAAGCTTTCTTT
. | . | TRBJ1-5 | TRBV28 | CASSTGVSQPQHF | TGTGCCAGCAGTACGGGGGTTAGTCAGCCCCAGCATTTT
. | . | TRBJ1-1 | TRBV7-9 | CASSLGWQPNTEAFF | TGTGCCAGCAGCTTAGGCTGGCAACCGAACACTGAAGCTTTCTTT
. | . | TRBJ1-1 | TRBV6-5 | CASSYTGVADTEAFF | TGTGCCAGCAGTTATACAGGAGTTGCGGACACTGAAGCTTTCTTT
TRBD2 | . | TRBJ2-1 | TRBV19 | CASKTSGTNEQFF | TGTGCCAGTAAGACTAGCGGGACGAATGAGCAGTTCTTC
. | . | TRBJ2-7 | TRBV6-1 | CASSEQKEGLFSYEQYF | TGTGCCAGCAGTGAACAAAAAGAGGGACTTTTCTCCTACGAGCAGTACTTC
. | . | TRBJ2-7 | TRBV3-1/TRBV3-2 | CASSQVLLSEQYF | TGTGCCAGCAGCCAAGTCCTCTTATCCGAGCAGTACTTC
. | . | TRBJ2-5 | TRBV30 | CAWSRETQYF | TGTGCCTGGAGTCGAGAGACCCAGTACTTC
. | once | TRBJ2-4 | TRBV11-2 | CASSLTSSNLAKNIQYF | TGTGCCAGCAGCTTAACGTCCTCTAACCTAGCCAAAAACATTCAGTACTTC
TRBD2 | . | TRBJ2-5 | TRBV27 | CASSSLAGGETQYF | TGTGCCAGCAGTTCACTAGCGGGCGGGGAGACCCAGTACTTC
TRBD1 | . | TRBJ2-2 | TRBV5-6 | CASSFRRTGGPGELFF | TGTGCCAGCAGCTTCCGGCGAACAGGGGGCCCCGGGGAGCTGTTTTTT
TRBD2 | . | TRBJ2-1 | TRBV10-3 | CAISDGGAGDLSNEQFF | TGTGCCATCAGTGACGGGGGGGCGGGAGATCTCTCCAATGAGCAGTTCTTC
. | . | TRBJ1-2 | TRBV30 | CAWSSGRYGGYTF | TGTGCCTGGAGTTCCGGCAGGTACGGAGGCTACACCTTC
TRBD1 | . | TRBJ1-6 | TRBV6-2/TRBV6-3 | CASSPDRGGSSPLHF | TGTGCCAGCAGCCCAGACAGGGGTGGAAGTTCACCCCTCCACTTT
. | . | TRBJ2-3 | TRBV7-2 | CASSLVGGGVADTQYF | TGTGCCAGCAGCTTAGTGGGGGGAGGAGTTGCAGATACGCAGTATTTT
TRBD2 | . | TRBJ2-7 | TRBV7-2 | CASSQGLERYEQYF | TGTGCCAGCAGCCAGGGACTAGAAAGATACGAGCAGTACTTC
TRBD2 | few | TRBJ2-1 | TRBV7-3 | CASSPRTSANEQFF | TGTGCCAGCAGCCCTCGGACTAGCGCCAATGAGCAGTTCTTC
TRBD1 | . | TRBJ2-2 | TRBV4-2 | CASSPQGAGTGELFF | TGTGCCAGCAGCCCGCAGGGGGCGGGCACCGGGGAGCTGTTTTTT
. | . | TRBJ1-1 | TRBV7-8 | CASSPRGDEAFF | TGTGCCAGCAGCCCCCGGGGGGACGAAGCTTTCTTT
. | . | TRBJ2-5 | TRBV6-6 | CASSYSRLQETQYF | TGTGCCAGCAGTTACTCCAGATTACAAGAGACCCAGTACTTC
. | . | TRBJ2-1 | TRBV7-9 | CASSPNGAYNEQFF | TGTGCCAGCAGCCCAAACGGGGCCTACAATGAGCAGTTCTTC
TRBD2 | . | TRBJ2-7 | TRBV6-2/TRBV6-3 | CASSYGGLAGYEQYF | TGTGCCAGCAGTTATGGGGGACTAGCGGGCTACGAGCAGTACTTC
TRBD1 | . | TRBJ2-2 | TRBV11-3 | CASSHPGQGLQSNTGELFF | TGTGCCAGCAGCCATCCGGGACAGGGCCTCCAATCGAACACCGGGGAGCTGTTTTTT
. | . | TRBJ1-3 | TRBV13 | CASSLGRGGGNTIYF | TGTGCCAGCAGCTTAGGTCGCGGGGGCGGAAACACCATATATTTT
. | . | TRBJ1-2 | TRBV27 | CASSSPDRYGYTF | TGTGCCAGCAGTTCACCCGACAGATATGGCTACACCTTC
TRBD1 | . | TRBJ1-2 | TRBV7-9 | CASSYDGTGGGYGYTF | TGTGCCAGCAGCTACGATGGGACAGGGGGCGGCTATGGCTACACCTTC